A selection of T cell receptor beta chains follows, all from one sample in a study of shared clonotypes between healthy human individuals. Profiled with immunoSEQ multiplex PCR; TCRdb holds only in-frame clones, not every one. The table has around 700,000 clones, about two thirds seen once. Material for sequencing was memory CD4+ T cells sorted from blood. The receptors shown here come from a woman younger than 45 in good health. The CDR3 runs from the conserved cysteine through the conserved F or W. Fields, in order: CDR3 length, V gene, D gene, J gene, clone size, CDR3 DNA, CDR3 protein. A D gene is named only where the DNA matches it firmly. Not all rows give a size; the values are once, few, many and, for expanded clones, a class.

cdr3_length: 13
v_call: TRBV7-2
d_call: NA
j_call: TRBJ1-2
clone_size: NA
cdr3_nt: TGTGCCAGCAGCCCACAGGGAGTAGGCGGCTACACCTTC
cdr3_aa: CASSPQGVGGYTF

cdr3_length: 15
v_call: TRBV2
d_call: NA
j_call: TRBJ1-3
clone_size: NA
cdr3_nt: TGTGCCAGCAGCCTGAGAAGCAGCTTTGGAAACACCATATATTTT
cdr3_aa: CASSLRSSFGNTIYF

cdr3_length: 16
v_call: TRBV4-1
d_call: TRBD2
j_call: TRBJ2-1
clone_size: once
cdr3_nt: TGCGCCAGCAGCCAAGGTCCTAGCGGAGCCTACAATGAGCAGTTCTTC
cdr3_aa: CASSQGPSGAYNEQFF

cdr3_length: 17
v_call: TRBV19
d_call: NA
j_call: TRBJ2-3
clone_size: NA
cdr3_nt: TGTGCCAGTAGTAGGAGCCGACAGGGAGGTTTCTCAGATACGCAGTATTTT
cdr3_aa: CASSRSRQGGFSDTQYF

cdr3_length: 14
v_call: TRBV18
d_call: NA
j_call: TRBJ1-1
clone_size: few
cdr3_nt: TGTGCCAGCTCACCGGAGGGGTTCGACACTGAAGCTTTCTTT
cdr3_aa: CASSPEGFDTEAFF

cdr3_length: 16
v_call: TRBV9
d_call: TRBD2
j_call: TRBJ2-1
clone_size: NA
cdr3_nt: TGTGCCAGCAGCGTGGAGACTAGCCGCCGTGTCAATCAGCAGTTCTTC
cdr3_aa: CASSVETSRRVNQQFF

cdr3_length: 15
v_call: TRBV7-3
d_call: TRBD2
j_call: TRBJ2-3
clone_size: NA
cdr3_nt: TGTGCCAGCAGCTCAGCGGGAGGGCGTGCAGATACGCAGTATTTT
cdr3_aa: CASSSAGGRADTQYF

cdr3_length: 12
v_call: TRBV7-9
d_call: NA
j_call: TRBJ2-4
clone_size: once
cdr3_nt: TGTGCCAGCAGGCGTCAGGGGTTAGGATTGTACTTC
cdr3_aa: CASRRQGLGLYF

cdr3_length: 14
v_call: TRBV28
d_call: TRBD2
j_call: TRBJ2-1
clone_size: NA
cdr3_nt: TGTGCCAGCAGTTTGTTAGCGGGAAAGAATGAGCAGTTCTTC
cdr3_aa: CASSLLAGKNEQFF

cdr3_length: 13
v_call: TRBV2
d_call: TRBD2
j_call: TRBJ2-7
clone_size: NA
cdr3_nt: TGTGCCAGCATCCGGACTAGCGGGTACGAGCAGTACTTC
cdr3_aa: CASIRTSGYEQYF

cdr3_length: 12
v_call: TRBV10-2
d_call: NA
j_call: TRBJ2-7
clone_size: NA
cdr3_nt: TGCGCCAGCTGGGACGCAGCCTACGAGCAGTACTTC
cdr3_aa: CASWDAAYEQYF

cdr3_length: 14
v_call: TRBV5-6
d_call: NA
j_call: TRBJ2-5
clone_size: once
cdr3_nt: TGTGCCAGCAGCTTATTAGTGGGGCGGGAGACCCAGTACTTC
cdr3_aa: CASSLLVGRETQYF

cdr3_length: 16
v_call: TRBV28
d_call: TRBD2
j_call: TRBJ2-3
clone_size: many
cdr3_nt: TGTGCCAGCAGTTTTCGGCTACTAGCGGGAGTCGATACGCAGTATTTT
cdr3_aa: CASSFRLLAGVDTQYF

cdr3_length: 19
v_call: TRBV27
d_call: TRBD2
j_call: TRBJ2-3
clone_size: once
cdr3_nt: TGTGCCAGCAGTTTCCGCGGGACTAGCGGAGGGATGGGTACAGATACGCAGTATTTT
cdr3_aa: CASSFRGTSGGMGTDTQYF

cdr3_length: 14
v_call: TRBV2
d_call: TRBD1
j_call: TRBJ1-2
clone_size: few
cdr3_nt: TGTGCCAGCAGTCCGCCGGGACAGGGATCTGGCTACACCTTC
cdr3_aa: CASSPPGQGSGYTF

cdr3_length: 15
v_call: TRBV4-2
d_call: TRBD1
j_call: TRBJ2-5
clone_size: NA
cdr3_nt: TGTGCCAGCAGCTTTGGACAGGGGGCTGGCGGGACCCAGTACTTC
cdr3_aa: CASSFGQGAGGTQYF

cdr3_length: 12
v_call: TRBV28
d_call: NA
j_call: TRBJ1-4
clone_size: few
cdr3_nt: TGTGCCAGCAGTCGACAGTCCCAAAAACTGTTTTTT
cdr3_aa: CASSRQSQKLFF

cdr3_length: 16
v_call: TRBV13
d_call: TRBD2
j_call: TRBJ2-3
clone_size: NA
cdr3_nt: TGTGCCAGCAGCCCAGGACTAGCGGGAGCAGGAGATACGCAGTATTTT
cdr3_aa: CASSPGLAGAGDTQYF

cdr3_length: 12
v_call: TRBV5-4
d_call: NA
j_call: TRBJ2-2
clone_size: NA
cdr3_nt: TGTGCCAGCAGCTTGTACACCGGGGAGCTGTTTTTT
cdr3_aa: CASSLYTGELFF

cdr3_length: 15
v_call: TRBV4-2
d_call: NA
j_call: TRBJ2-5
clone_size: few
cdr3_nt: TGTGCCAGCAGCCAAGACCCCGGCCCCCAAGAGACCCAGTACTTC
cdr3_aa: CASSQDPGPQETQYF

cdr3_length: 15
v_call: TRBV27
d_call: NA
j_call: TRBJ2-7
clone_size: NA
cdr3_nt: TGTGCCAGTGGTCACTCCGGGACACTGTCCTACGAGCAGTACTTC
cdr3_aa: CASGHSGTLSYEQYF

cdr3_length: 16
v_call: TRBV19
d_call: NA
j_call: TRBJ1-5
clone_size: NA
cdr3_nt: TGTGCCAGTAGCCCCAATTCAGCCTGGTACTATCAGCCCCAGCATTTT
cdr3_aa: CASSPNSAWYYQPQHF

cdr3_length: 15
v_call: TRBV2
d_call: NA
j_call: TRBJ1-5
clone_size: NA
cdr3_nt: TGTGCCAGCAGTGCGTTCAGGGATAGCAATCAGCCCCAGCATTTT
cdr3_aa: CASSAFRDSNQPQHF

cdr3_length: 14
v_call: TRBV11-2
d_call: NA
j_call: TRBJ1-2
clone_size: NA
cdr3_nt: TGTGCCAGCAGCTTTGGCGTGAAGGGCTATGGCTACACCTTC
cdr3_aa: CASSFGVKGYGYTF

cdr3_length: 15
v_call: TRBV28
d_call: NA
j_call: TRBJ1-2
clone_size: NA
cdr3_nt: TGTGCCAGCAGTTTGGGAGGGACGGCTAACTATGGCTACACCTTC
cdr3_aa: CASSLGGTANYGYTF

cdr3_length: 16
v_call: TRBV4-1
d_call: TRBD1
j_call: TRBJ1-2
clone_size: many
cdr3_nt: TGCGCCAGCAGCCAAGCAGGACAGGCTAGAATCCATGGCTACACCTTC
cdr3_aa: CASSQAGQARIHGYTF

cdr3_length: 17
v_call: TRBV7-9
d_call: TRBD1
j_call: TRBJ1-2
clone_size: many
cdr3_nt: TGTGCCAGCAGCCCGATGACAGGGGGGAGGCGGACGGATGGCTACACCTTC
cdr3_aa: CASSPMTGGRRTDGYTF

cdr3_length: 14
v_call: TRBV5-4
d_call: NA
j_call: TRBJ2-7
clone_size: few
cdr3_nt: TGTGCCAGCAGCTTGGTGCAGGGGGGTGACGAGCAGTACTTC
cdr3_aa: CASSLVQGGDEQYF

cdr3_length: 14
v_call: TRBV28
d_call: TRBD1
j_call: TRBJ1-5
clone_size: NA
cdr3_nt: TGTGCCAGCAGTGGGACAGGGTTTTATCAGCCCCAGCATTTT
cdr3_aa: CASSGTGFYQPQHF

cdr3_length: 15
v_call: TRBV4-1
d_call: NA
j_call: TRBJ2-7
clone_size: NA
cdr3_nt: TGCGCCAGCAGCCAAGATTACAGGGCAGCCTACGAGCAGTACTTC
cdr3_aa: CASSQDYRAAYEQYF

cdr3_length: 12
v_call: TRBV7-2
d_call: NA
j_call: TRBJ2-1
clone_size: NA
cdr3_nt: TGTGCCAGCAGCCCAACAGGTCATGAGCAGTTCTTC
cdr3_aa: CASSPTGHEQFF

cdr3_length: 13
v_call: TRBV10-1
d_call: NA
j_call: TRBJ2-3
clone_size: NA
cdr3_nt: TGCGCCAGCAGTGAATCGGACCGAGATACGCAGTATTTT
cdr3_aa: CASSESDRDTQYF

cdr3_length: 15
v_call: TRBV28
d_call: NA
j_call: TRBJ2-7
clone_size: few
cdr3_nt: TGTGCCAGCAGCCCCCCTAGGTTCAGCTCCTACGAGCAGTACTTC
cdr3_aa: CASSPPRFSSYEQYF

cdr3_length: 15
v_call: TRBV7-2
d_call: TRBD2
j_call: TRBJ2-7
clone_size: few
cdr3_nt: TGTGCCAGCAGCCAACAGCCAGGGACTACCTACGAGCAGTACTTC
cdr3_aa: CASSQQPGTTYEQYF

cdr3_length: 17
v_call: TRBV7-9
d_call: NA
j_call: TRBJ1-2
clone_size: NA
cdr3_nt: TGTGCCAGCAGCTTAGGGAACGTCGGGGTTCTCACGAATGGCTACACCTTC
cdr3_aa: CASSLGNVGVLTNGYTF

cdr3_length: 15
v_call: TRBV7-2
d_call: NA
j_call: TRBJ2-1
clone_size: few
cdr3_nt: TGTGCCAGCAGCTCAGTAACACTAGTCAACAATGAGCAGTTCTTC
cdr3_aa: CASSSVTLVNNEQFF

cdr3_length: 16
v_call: TRBV28
d_call: NA
j_call: TRBJ2-7
clone_size: NA
cdr3_nt: TGTGCCAGCAGTTCTACATTGGACGGAACACCCTACGAGCAGTACTTC
cdr3_aa: CASSSTLDGTPYEQYF

cdr3_length: 17
v_call: TRBV29-1
d_call: TRBD2
j_call: TRBJ2-1
clone_size: NA
cdr3_nt: TGCAGCGTTGTCCCCGGGACTAGCGGGAGAACCTACAATGAGCAGTTCTTC
cdr3_aa: CSVVPGTSGRTYNEQFF

cdr3_length: 14
v_call: TRBV18
d_call: TRBD1
j_call: TRBJ1-2
clone_size: few
cdr3_nt: TGTGCCAGCTCATCAGGGGGCAGTCTCTATGGCTACACCTTC
cdr3_aa: CASSSGGSLYGYTF

cdr3_length: 14
v_call: TRBV2
d_call: NA
j_call: TRBJ2-2
clone_size: NA
cdr3_nt: TGTGCCAGCAGTGGCCCTGGGAACACCGGGGAGCTGTTTTTT
cdr3_aa: CASSGPGNTGELFF

cdr3_length: 15
v_call: TRBV19
d_call: TRBD2
j_call: TRBJ2-7
clone_size: NA
cdr3_nt: TGTGCCAGTAGGAAATCGACTAGCGGGACCTACGAGCAGTACTTC
cdr3_aa: CASRKSTSGTYEQYF

cdr3_length: 16
v_call: TRBV5-4
d_call: NA
j_call: TRBJ1-3
clone_size: NA
cdr3_nt: TGTGCCAGCAGCGGACAGATGGACAGCTCTGGAAACACCATATATTTT
cdr3_aa: CASSGQMDSSGNTIYF

cdr3_length: 17
v_call: TRBV11-2
d_call: NA
j_call: TRBJ2-3
clone_size: NA
cdr3_nt: TGTGCCAGCAGCCACCAACCCGGGACTCAAAGGGTAAATACGCAGTATTTT
cdr3_aa: CASSHQPGTQRVNTQYF

cdr3_length: 16
v_call: TRBV6-1
d_call: TRBD2
j_call: TRBJ2-1
clone_size: NA
cdr3_nt: TGTGCCAGCAGTGAAACTAGCGGTAGCTCCTACAATGAGCAGTTCTTC
cdr3_aa: CASSETSGSSYNEQFF

cdr3_length: 12
v_call: TRBV7-8
d_call: NA
j_call: TRBJ2-5
clone_size: NA
cdr3_nt: TGTGCCAGCAGCTTGGTCCCGGGGACCCAGTACTTC
cdr3_aa: CASSLVPGTQYF

cdr3_length: 16
v_call: TRBV28
d_call: TRBD1
j_call: TRBJ1-3
clone_size: few
cdr3_nt: TGTGCCAGCAGTTTATCCGGGACAGTGCTGGGAAACACCATATATTTT
cdr3_aa: CASSLSGTVLGNTIYF

cdr3_length: 17
v_call: TRBV27
d_call: TRBD2
j_call: TRBJ2-1
clone_size: NA
cdr3_nt: TGTGCCAGCAGTTTTTCTGGGACTAGCGGAGTCTACAATGAGCAGTTCTTC
cdr3_aa: CASSFSGTSGVYNEQFF

cdr3_length: 18
v_call: TRBV7-2
d_call: TRBD2
j_call: TRBJ2-6
clone_size: few
cdr3_nt: TGTGCCAGCAGCTTAGCGGCTAGCGGGGGCTCTGGGGCCAACGTCCTGACTTTC
cdr3_aa: CASSLAASGGSGANVLTF

cdr3_length: 14
v_call: TRBV28
d_call: NA
j_call: TRBJ1-3
clone_size: NA
cdr3_nt: TGTGCCAGCAGTACCGTGATCTCTGGAAACACCATATATTTT
cdr3_aa: CASSTVISGNTIYF